The 29 T cell receptor beta chains in this list originate from one sample, sequenced in a study of cytomegalovirus exposure and HLA in healthy donors. The PCR employed 60 Vbeta primers together with 13 Jbeta primers. Clones were read by immunoSEQ multiplex PCR, and TCRdb kept only the in-frame ones, dropping some. The sample consists of around 200,000 clones, over 80% of them appearing once. Sequences were obtained from PBMCs. Receptors were obtained from a woman aged 45-65 years in good health and CMV-seropositive.

The genes are TRBV13 and TRBJ2-1, with 8 bases that match TRBD1. The CDR3 loop spans 18 amino acids. Unmatched junction bases numbered 12, after V lost 2 bases and J lost 3 bases. CDR1 and CDR2 from the germline V gene are PRHDT and FYEKMQ (reference sequence). The CDR3 spells CASSLLSRQGFDYNEQFF. The DNA for the CDR3 is TGTGCCAGCAGCTTATTGTCCCGACAGGGGTTTGACTACAATGAGCAGTTCTTC.

The V and J genes are TRBV6-5 and TRBJ1-6; D is unresolved. Germline-derived CDR1 and CDR2 are MNHEY and SVGAGI. This CDR3 contains 15 residues. Deletions cut 0 bases from V and 7 bases from J, with 10 bases between. CDR3 amino acids: CASSYSARMNSPLHF. The CDR3 region has the DNA TGTGCCAGCAGTTACTCGGCCAGAATGAATTCACCCCTCCACTTT.

This clone has only one observation. Other DNA sequences from this sample encode an identical CDR3 as well. The chain is built from TRBV5-6 and TRBJ1-2, with D possibly TRBD1 on 5 matching bases. The CDR3 is 13 residues long. With 0 bases removed from V and 4 bases from J, the gap between germline ends came to 7 bases. The V gene's germline CDR1 is SGHDT and CDR2 YYEEEE. The CDR3 loop reads CASSLVQGYGYTF. The CDR3 nucleotides read TGTGCCAGCAGCTTGGTGCAGGGCTATGGCTACACCTTC.

The chain couples TRBV2 to TRBJ1-2; 7 bases are a match to TRBD1. This CDR3 has 13 residues. Germline CDR1 SNHLY, CDR2 FYNNEI. V trimming: 6 bases; J trimming: 4 bases; junction bases outside the gene matches: 5. The CDR3 DNA follows: TGTGCCAGCAGGGAACAGGGGATCTATGGCTACACCTTC. Translating gives CASREQGIYGYTF.

The CDR3 region has the DNA TGCGCCAGCAGCTTGGGAGACAGGGCCTACGAGCAGTACTTC. Translated: CASSLGDRAYEQYF. This chain links TRBV5-1 with TRBJ2-7; 7 nucleotides line up with TRBD1. V shed 0 bases and J 2 bases; nucleotides not matched to a gene: 2. The CDR3 extends over 14 amino acids. Germline CDR1 reads SGHRS; CDR2 reads YFSETQ.

The chain is built from TRBV6-6 and TRBJ2-2; D remains unclear. Germline loops: CDR1 MNHNY, CDR2 SVGAGI (reference sequence). This CDR3 is 13 amino acids long. The V gene lost 6 bases and the J gene lost 8 bases, with 13 bases spanning the gap. The CDR3 nucleotides read TGTGCCAGCAGCCCCGCGAGTTTAGGGGAGCTGTTTTTT. Protein sequence: CASSPASLGELFF.

The chain links TRBV28 to TRBJ1-1; TRBD1 matches 7 bases. Losses at the gene ends were 4 bases for V and 4 bases for J; bases not matched to a gene: 9. The germline CDR1 and CDR2 sequences are MDHEN and SYDVKM. CDR3 length: 15 amino acids. CDR3 region: CASSSDQGEGTEAFF. In DNA form, the CDR3 reads TGTGCCAGCAGTTCGGACCAGGGGGAAGGCACTGAAGCTTTCTTT. Using reference TRBV28 and TRBJ1-1 for the parts outside the CDR3, the full variable domain is DVKVTQSSRYLVKRTGEKVFLECVQDMDHENMFWYRQDPGLGLRLIYFSYDVKMKEKGDIPEGYSVSREKKERFSLILESASTNQTSMYLCASSSDQGEGTEAFFGQGTRLTVV.

This clone was observed once. V and J are TRBV5-1 and TRBJ2-7; possibly TRBD2 for D (5 bases). The CDR3 runs 13 residues. V was pared by 0 bases and J by 3 bases, with 7 bases between. Germline CDR1 and CDR2: SGHRS and YFSETQ. The CDR3 here is CASSLVGLYEQYF. Here the CDR3 DNA reads TGCGCCAGCAGCTTGGTTGGACTCTACGAGCAGTACTTC.

The rearrangement joins TRBV11-3 to TRBJ2-1; 10 bases are a match to TRBD1. The V segment lost 3 bases and the J segment 8 bases; nucleotides outside the gene matches: 13. From germline, CDR1 is SGHNT and CDR2 YENEEA. CDR3 length equals 17 residues. CDR3 in amino acids: CASSLGTGTGDIHEQFF. DNA for the CDR3: TGTGCCAGCAGCTTGGGTACCGGGACAGGGGACATCCATGAGCAGTTCTTC.

V is TRBV30 and J is TRBJ2-7; tentative D call: TRBD1 (5 bases). This CDR3 spans 13 amino acids. V dropped 0 bases and J dropped 3 bases, with 9 bases sitting between them. Germline V gene lookup returns CDR1 GTSNPN and CDR2 SVGIG (reference sequence). The CDR3 bases are TGTGCCTGGAGTGTATCCCAGGGCTACGAGCAGTACTTC. Residues: CAWSVSQGYEQYF.

The V gene is TRBV9, the J gene TRBJ1-2, with 7 bases aligning to TRBD1. CDR1 is SGDLS and CDR2 is YYNGEE in the germline V gene. Unmatched junction bases numbered 11, after V lost 4 bases and J lost 2 bases. This CDR3 is built from 16 residues. The CDR3, as DNA: TGTGCCAGCAGCCTCCAAGTAGGACAGGCGAACTATGGCTACACCTTC. Translated, it gives CASSLQVGQANYGYTF.

This clone was counted only a few times. CDR3 loop: CASRKSGGNTGELFF. The CDR3 DNA is TGTGCCAGCAGAAAAAGTGGGGGCAATACCGGGGAGCTGTTTTTT. The gene calls are TRBV7-3 and TRBJ2-2; TRBD1 might be the D (6 bases). CDR3 length: 15 amino acids. V was cut by 6 bases and J by 5 bases, with 16 bases left in between. The V gene's germline CDR1 is SGHTA and CDR2 FQGTGA. The full variable domain, rest sourced from reference TRBV7-3 and TRBJ2-2, is GAGVSQTPSNKVTEKGKYVELRCDPISGHTALYWYRQSLGQGPEFLIYFQGTGAADDSGLPNDRFFAVRPEGSVSTLKIQRTERGDSAVYLCASRKSGGNTGELFFGEGSRLTVL.

J is TRBJ2-2 and V is TRBV5-1; 8 bases fit TRBD2. Germline V gene data show CDR1 as SGHRS and CDR2 as YFSETQ. CDR3 length: 16 amino acids. The trim removed 3 bases at V and 2 bases at J, leaving 6 bases unmatched. DNA for the CDR3: TGCGCCAGCAGCTCCCAAGCGGGGGCAAACACCGGGGAGCTGTTTTTT. Amino acids: CASSSQAGANTGELFF.

The J gene is TRBJ1-1, the V gene TRBV5-6; D unresolved. Germline CDR1 SGHDT, CDR2 YYEEEE. The CDR3 is 13 residues long. Trimming took 1 base from V and 5 from J, leaving 9 bases between them. As DNA, the CDR3 is TGTGCCAGCAGCTTGTTTGGGCTGACTGAAGCTTTCTTT. It codes for CASSLFGLTEAFF.

This clone was seen once. This sequence joins TRBV5-1 and TRBJ2-7; 9 bases align to TRBD1. CDR3 length equals 14 residues. In germline, CDR1 is SGHRS, CDR2 YFSETQ. The trim removed 4 bases at V and 3 bases at J, leaving 5 bases unmatched. The CDR3 DNA reads as TGCGCCAGCAGCGCACTGACAGGGGGCTACGAGCAGTACTTC. Protein sequence: CASSALTGGYEQYF.

The chain carries TRBV5-3 and TRBJ2-3; the D gene is possibly TRBD2 (5 bases). TRBV5-3 is an ORF, with its function uncertain. The CDR3 has 15 amino acids. V was trimmed by 4 bases and J by 0 bases, leaving 12 bases between them. The DNA for the CDR3 is TGTGCCAGAAGCCCCCAACTAGAAAGCACAGATACGCAGTATTTT. This translates into CARSPQLESTDTQYF.

The V call is TRBV6-1, the J call TRBJ1-2; TRBD1 matches at 7 bases. The germline gives CDR1 MNHNS, CDR2 SASEGT. J lost 6 bases, V lost 6 bases, and 7 bases had no gene match. The CDR3 is 13 amino acids. The CDR3 sequence: CASSLQGPHGYTF. The CDR3 DNA is TGTGCCAGCAGCTTACAGGGGCCCCATGGCTACACCTTC.

V is TRBV4-2 and J is TRBJ1-2; D is unresolved. The V gene lost 0 bases and the J gene lost 4 bases, with 18 bases spanning the gap. This CDR3 contains 17 residues. Germline V CDR1 and CDR2: LGHNA, YNFKEQ. The CDR3 region is CASSQDEERGRGYGYTF. For the CDR3, the DNA is TGTGCCAGCAGCCAAGATGAGGAGAGAGGGAGAGGCTATGGCTACACCTTC.

The gene calls are TRBV5-5 and TRBJ1-3; 8 nucleotides match TRBD1. The germline V gene has CDR1 SGHKS and CDR2 YYEKEE (reference sequence). After removal of 5 bases from V and 0 bases from J, the junction contained 4 bases not matched to a gene. The CDR3 totals 15 residues. The CDR3 is CASSTGTGSGNTIYF. CDR3 in DNA: TGTGCCAGCAGTACCGGGACAGGCTCTGGAAACACCATATATTTT.

The V and J genes are TRBV5-1 and TRBJ1-1, with 12 positions matching TRBD1. The V segment lost 3 bases and the J segment 0 bases; nucleotides outside the gene matches: 3. Per germline, CDR1 SGHRS and CDR2 YFSETQ. This CDR3 spans 16 amino acids. The CDR3 is CASSSGTGGLNTEAFF. The CDR3 DNA reads as TGCGCCAGCAGCTCCGGGACAGGGGGCCTGAACACTGAAGCTTTCTTT.

The genes are TRBV28 and TRBJ1-2; D is unresolved. The V end lost 8 bases, the J end lost 1 base, and 14 bases lay between the germline ends. The CDR3 is 14 amino acids. Germline CDR1 MDHEN, CDR2 SYDVKM. DNA for the CDR3: TGTGCCAGCCGAAGTCACGCAGATAACTATGGCTACACCTTC. This encodes CASRSHADNYGYTF.

The chain carries TRBV19 and TRBJ1-2; no reliable D call. This CDR3 spans 15 amino acids. V lost 0 bases, J lost 4 bases, and 12 bases lay in between. Per the germline V gene, CDR1 is LNHDA and CDR2 is SQIVND (reference sequence). The CDR3 spells CASSIDLGASYGYTF. CDR3 DNA: TGTGCCAGTAGTATAGATCTTGGAGCTTCCTATGGCTACACCTTC.

The gene calls are TRBV6-1 and TRBJ1-4; no definite D call. Germline CDR1 and CDR2: MNHNS and SASEGT. Trimming took off 1 base at V and 0 bases at J, with 6 bases between the two ends. The CDR3 extends over 15 amino acids. CDR3 nucleotide sequence: TGTGCCAGCAGTGAAGTCGGAGCAACTAATGAAAAACTGTTTTTT. As protein: CASSEVGATNEKLFF.

The J gene is TRBJ2-7, the V gene TRBV6-6; tentatively, D is TRBD2 (5 bases). The CDR3 contains 12 residues. V gave up 7 bases and J gave up 5 bases, with 12 bases separating them. The germline V gene encodes CDR1 MNHNY and CDR2 SVGAGI (reference sequence). The CDR3 DNA reads as TGTGCCAGCAACGAGAGGGAAAACGAGCAGTACTTC. Protein sequence: CASNERENEQYF.

V is TRBV20-1 and J is TRBJ1-4; TRBD1 matches 7 bases. Unmatched junction bases numbered 1, after V lost 4 bases and J lost 8 bases. The CDR3 consists of 11 residues. CDR1 and CDR2 (germline): DFQATT, SNEGSKA (reference sequence). The CDR3 protein is CSANRGEKLFF. CDR3 DNA: TGCAGTGCTAACAGGGGCGAAAAACTGTTTTTT.

The V and J genes are TRBV7-9 and TRBJ2-7, with 7 bases aligning to TRBD2. CDR3 length: 14 residues. The germline V gene encodes CDR1 SEHNR and CDR2 FQNEAQ (reference sequence). Trimming took 4 bases from V and 3 from J; bases not matched to a gene: 6. Written as DNA, the CDR3 is TGTGCCAGCAGCTCGGGGACTATGGACTACGAGCAGTACTTC. As protein: CASSSGTMDYEQYF. The full variable domain, with the rest looked up from reference TRBV7-9 and TRBJ2-7, is DTGVSQNPRHKITKRGQNVTFRCDPISEHNRLYWYRQTLGQGPEFLTYFQNEAQLEKSRLLSDRFSAERPKGSFSTLEIQRTEQGDSAMYLCASSSGTMDYEQYFGPGTRLTVT.

This clone was seen a handful of times. This chain connects TRBV4-3 to TRBJ1-1, with 8 bases matching TRBD1. V lost 7 bases, J lost 4 bases, and 8 bases stayed unmatched. CDR1 is LGHNA and CDR2 is YSLEER in the germline V gene. The CDR3 is 14 residues long. CDR3 DNA: TGCGCCAGCACCCCAGACAGGGGTGGCACTGAAGCTTTCTTT. It codes for CASTPDRGGTEAFF.

In its sample, this clone was seen once. The chain is built from TRBV19 and TRBJ2-5, with TRBD1 identical over 10 bases. The CDR3 spans 16 residues. V dropped 5 bases and J dropped 4; count of bases not matched to a gene: 10. CDR1 and CDR2 (germline): LNHDA, SQIVND (reference sequence). The CDR3 loop reads CASSVLPGQGIETQYF. CDR3 bases: TGTGCCAGTAGTGTCCTCCCGGGACAGGGGATAGAGACCCAGTACTTC.

The CDR3 DNA reads as TGTGCCATCAGCGAGACAGGGATGGGGCAGCCCCAGCATTTT. Its translation: CAISETGMGQPQHF. This sequence joins TRBV10-3 and TRBJ1-5, with 7 bases fitting TRBD1. Germline values: CDR1 ENHRY, CDR2 SYGVKD. Trimming cost V 6 bases and J 7 bases; bases outside gene matches: 9. The CDR3 is 14 amino acids.